These 4 T cell receptor beta chains share one sample of origin, sequenced in a study of T cell repertoires in aging, cancer and after chemotherapy (dated by TCRdb to between 2018 and 2021). TCRdb names Illumina MiSeq as the instrument used. Using a mixed TRB-A/B primer pool, multiplex touch-down PCR amplified rearranged TRB sequences covering the V, D and J segments. The raw public data were reprocessed by TCRdb itself: fastp quality trimming at Q25, MiXCR clonotype calling, in-frame beta chains only. Each CDR3 protein appears once, grouped with its most common genes and DNA. Here the sample has thousands of distinct CDR3 sequences; about 26% occur a single time. The top ten clones comprise about 14% of the sample. TCR beta rearrangements were amplified from genomic DNA extracted from peripheral blood rather than from sorted cells or RNA. The sequencing sample was made of blood. These receptors were collected from a human donor with a solid tumor.

This clonotype came up a few times. The chain carries TRBV7-2 and TRBJ2-7, with 7 positions matching TRBD2. Trimming cost V 4 bases and J 3 bases; bases outside gene matches: 12. The CDR3 loop spans 16 amino acids. CDR1 and CDR2 from the germline V gene are SGHTA and FQGNSA. CDR3 sequence: CASSSSASGTLYEQYF. In DNA form, the CDR3 reads TGTGCCAGCAGCTCCTCCGCGAGCGGGACCCTCTACGAGCAGTACTTC.

The chain carries TRBV5-1 and TRBJ1-3, with a tentative D call TRBD1 (5 bases). Germline lookup yields CDR1 SGHRS and CDR2 YFSETQ. V gave up 4 bases and J gave up 2 bases, with 10 bases separating them. This CDR3 is 14 amino acids long. The DNA for the CDR3 is TGCGCCAGCAGCGTCGAAGGGGCTGGAAACACCATATATTTT. Residues: CASSVEGAGNTIYF.

This clonotype is categorized as medium-sized. This chain connects TRBV6-6 to TRBJ2-4; D gene uncertain. Trimming took 8 bases from V and 1 from J, leaving 9 bases between them. CDR1 and CDR2 from the germline V gene are MNHNY and SVGAGI (reference sequence). The CDR3 has 13 amino acids. CDR3 protein: CASQDGAKNIQYF. CDR3 coding DNA: TGTGCCAGCCAGGATGGCGCCAAAAACATTCAGTACTTC.

In its sample, this clonotype ranks as medium-sized. The CDR3 reads CASSPRDRGGYTF. The CDR3 DNA follows: TGTGCCAGCAGCCCGCGGGACAGGGGTGGCTACACCTTC. The chain links TRBV5-5 to TRBJ1-2; 10 nucleotides match TRBD1. The trim removed 4 bases at V and 7 bases at J, leaving 4 bases unmatched. The CDR3 is 13 residues long. In germline, CDR1 is SGHKS, CDR2 YYEKEE (reference sequence).